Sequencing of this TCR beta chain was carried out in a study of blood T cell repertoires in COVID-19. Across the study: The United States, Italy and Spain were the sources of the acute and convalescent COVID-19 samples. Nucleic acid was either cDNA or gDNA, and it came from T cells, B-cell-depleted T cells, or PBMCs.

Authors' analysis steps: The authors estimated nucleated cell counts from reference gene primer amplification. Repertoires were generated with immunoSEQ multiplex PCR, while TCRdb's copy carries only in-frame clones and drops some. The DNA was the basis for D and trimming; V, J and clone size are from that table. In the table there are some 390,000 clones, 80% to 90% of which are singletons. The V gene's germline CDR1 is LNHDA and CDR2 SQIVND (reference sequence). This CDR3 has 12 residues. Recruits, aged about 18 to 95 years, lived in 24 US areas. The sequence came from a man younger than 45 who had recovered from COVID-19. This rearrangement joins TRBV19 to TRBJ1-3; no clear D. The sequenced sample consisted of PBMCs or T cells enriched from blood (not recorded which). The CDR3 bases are TGTTGCGTCGCGGGCTCCGGAAACACCATATATTTT. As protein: CCVAGSGNTIYF.